This T cell receptor beta chain came from a study of T cells in Graves' hyperthyroidism and ophthalmopathy. Thyroid ultrasound and orbital computed tomography, with clinical symptoms and serum thyroxine and TRAb, informed diagnoses. This clonotype was seen many times. Its antigen is currently unknown. General observations from the study: The model made its ophthalmopathy prediction, and onset followed a median approximately six months later.

Amplified TCR beta CDR3 regions derived from RNA transcripts. A set of HTBI primers served as the primers for a first-round RT-PCR of the TCR CDR3. Via MiXCR, TCRdb re-called the multiplex PCR reads, giving one row per CDR3 protein. The sample consists of a few hundred thousand distinct CDR3 sequences, roughly 20% of them appearing once. The germline V and J ends were trimmed by 3 bases and 1 base, with 9 bases remaining between them. The CDR3 runs to 14 residues. The germline gives CDR1 DFQATT, CDR2 SNEGSKA (reference sequence). What was sequenced was blood. The TCR sequence derives from a man aged 18 to 29 with Graves' ophthalmopathy. The chain couples TRBV20-1 to TRBJ2-2; the D gene is possibly TRBD1 (6 bases). CDR3 bases: TGCAGTGCTAGGGAGACAGGGAACACCGGGGAGCTGTTTTTT. It encodes CSARETGNTGELFF.